This TCR beta chain originates from a study of blood T cell repertoires in COVID-19. As for the study in general: Nucleic acid was either cDNA or gDNA, and it came from T cells, B-cell-depleted T cells, or PBMCs.

CDR1 and CDR2 from the germline V gene are MNHEY and SVGEGT. The CDR3 totals 18 residues. J gave up 2 bases and V 5 bases, and 13 bases lay outside the gene matches. Followed over time, Seattle patients had been enrolled while infection was active. The authors' processing: Amplified reference gene primers provided the basis for estimating nucleated cell counts. Using immunoSEQ multiplex PCR, the repertoire was profiled, and TCRdb retains in-frame clones only, with some absent. Clonal size and the V and J genes are those of that table, whereas D and trimming came from the DNA. The top ten hold more than 4.5% of the sample, which has about 160,000 clones, around 92% seen once.

The sequenced sample was peripheral blood. The J gene is TRBJ1-5, the V gene TRBV6-2 or TRBV6-3, with 9 bases matching TRBD1. The TCR originated in a man aged 30 to 45 with COVID-19, enrolled during active disease. The CDR3 region has the DNA TGTGCCAGCAGTGGGACAGGGTTTCAATATAAGGGCAATCAGCCCCAGCATTTT. Its translation is CASSGTGFQYKGNQPQHF.